The clone carrying this TCR beta chain was observed at least ten times. Its antigen is currently unknown. Graves' hyperthyroidism qualified as stable when ophthalmopathy did not progress within 18 months. From RNA transcripts, TCR beta CDR3 regions were amplified. The HTBI primer set was used in a first-round RT-PCR of the TCR CDR3. Each CDR3 protein is one row after TCRdb ran MiXCR on the multiplex PCR reads. The sample consists of approximately 740,000 distinct CDR3 sequences, around 13% of them appearing once. The sample is drawn from a study of T cells in Graves' hyperthyroidism and ophthalmopathy. Looking at the study overall: Peripheral blood specimens were obtained at initial diagnosis, prior to any treatment. Overall study results and limits: Ophthalmopathy onset followed model prediction by a median around 6.6 months.

The sequence came from a woman in her late teens or twenties with Graves' hyperthyroidism. The sample taken for sequencing was blood.

The CDR3 bases are TGTGCCAGTACGGACCGGGCCCCCAGGGGGGAGCTGTTTTTT. Its translation: CASTDRAPRGELFF. This chain uses TRBV11-3 with TRBJ2-2; D gene ambiguous. CDR3 length: 14 amino acids. V dropped 9 bases and J dropped 8 bases, with 19 bases sitting between them. CDR1 is SGHNT and CDR2 is YENEEA in the germline V gene.